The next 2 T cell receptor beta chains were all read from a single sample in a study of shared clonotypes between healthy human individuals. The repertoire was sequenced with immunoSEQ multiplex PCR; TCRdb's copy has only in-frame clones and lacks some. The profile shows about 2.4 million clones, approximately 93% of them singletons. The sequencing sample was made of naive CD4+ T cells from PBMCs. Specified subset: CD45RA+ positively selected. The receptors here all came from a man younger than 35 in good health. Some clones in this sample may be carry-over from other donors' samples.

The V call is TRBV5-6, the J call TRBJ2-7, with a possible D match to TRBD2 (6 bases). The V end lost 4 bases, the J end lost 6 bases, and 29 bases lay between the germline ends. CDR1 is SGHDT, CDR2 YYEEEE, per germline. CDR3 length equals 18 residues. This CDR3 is CASSTRRREMTRMGEQYF. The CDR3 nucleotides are TGTGCCAGCAGCACCCGCCGCAGGGAAATGACTAGAATGGGCGAGCAGTACTTC.

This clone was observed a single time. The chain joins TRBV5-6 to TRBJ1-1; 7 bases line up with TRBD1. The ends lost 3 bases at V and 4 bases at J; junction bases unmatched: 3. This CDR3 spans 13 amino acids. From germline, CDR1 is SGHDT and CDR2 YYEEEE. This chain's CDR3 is CASSYRGGTEAFF. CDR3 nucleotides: TGTGCCAGCAGCTACAGGGGAGGCACTGAAGCTTTCTTT. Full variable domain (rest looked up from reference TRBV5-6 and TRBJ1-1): DAGVTQSPTHLIKTRGQQVTLRCSPKSGHDTVSWYQQALGQGPQFIFQYYEEEERQRGNFPDRFSGHQFPNYSSELNVNALLLGDSALYLCASSYRGGTEAFFGQGTRLTVV.